This is a list of T cell receptor beta chains from one sample in a study of cytomegalovirus exposure and HLA in healthy donors. The repertoire was sequenced with immunoSEQ multiplex PCR; TCRdb's copy has only in-frame clones and lacks some. Altogether 150,000 to 200,000 clones are present, 70% to 80% being singletons, with the ten largest covering roughly 2.3%. The sequencing sample was made of PBMCs. These TCRs come from a man in his sixties in good health and CMV-seronegative. Each CDR3 is given with its conserved first and last residue. Clone size is stated in some rows and not others, as once, few, many or a class when expanded.

v_gene: TRBV10-2
abundance: -
CDR3aa: CASSESSQGGKLFF

v_gene: TRBV7-9
abundance: -
CDR3aa: CASSLGPSGGYEQYF

v_gene: TRBV6-5
abundance: -
CDR3aa: CASSYLTGAGANVLPF

v_gene: TRBV7-7
abundance: many
CDR3aa: CASSLVSWSKRIF

v_gene: TRBV14
abundance: -
CDR3aa: CASSQPKLAGGPGEQYF

v_gene: TRBV7-8
abundance: -
CDR3aa: CASSLDTGTGEKLFF

v_gene: TRBV6-1
abundance: -
CDR3aa: CASSATGGLHQPQNF

v_gene: TRBV28
abundance: few
CDR3aa: CASSSGPQPQHF

v_gene: TRBV2
abundance: few
CDR3aa: CASSERGASGGLDTYEQYF

v_gene: TRBV29-1
abundance: -
CDR3aa: CSVEGGQGLGTEAFF

v_gene: TRBV5-4
abundance: -
CDR3aa: CASTVGLAETDTQYF

v_gene: TRBV5-5
abundance: few
CDR3aa: CASSFGLGTYEQYF

v_gene: TRBV28
abundance: -
CDR3aa: CASSKGQGVRTNEKLFF

v_gene: TRBV29-1
abundance: -
CDR3aa: CSVDLQGDNEQFF

v_gene: TRBV11-2
abundance: few
CDR3aa: CASSRPGTLGSYEQYF

v_gene: TRBV29-1
abundance: -
CDR3aa: CSVVQAYGYTF

v_gene: TRBV27
abundance: -
CDR3aa: CASSRGPGTGGYEQYF

v_gene: TRBV4-3
abundance: -
CDR3aa: CASSHRQGALAKNIQYF

v_gene: TRBV10-1
abundance: -
CDR3aa: CASSEVRRQGAADQPQHF

v_gene: TRBV5-6
abundance: -
CDR3aa: CASSFGQGRNEQYF

v_gene: TRBV30
abundance: -
CDR3aa: CAWRSRGQETQYF

v_gene: TRBV15
abundance: -
CDR3aa: CATSRGDNSYNSPLHF

v_gene: TRBV9
abundance: once
CDR3aa: CASSEGKAGVGDTQYF

v_gene: TRBV6-5
abundance: -
CDR3aa: CASREGQSYEQYF

v_gene: TRBV7-9
abundance: -
CDR3aa: CASSSTGNSGTDTQYF

v_gene: TRBV28
abundance: -
CDR3aa: CASSLSVQGGLETQYF

v_gene: TRBV6-5
abundance: -
CDR3aa: CASRRGAYGYTF

v_gene: TRBV6-1
abundance: -
CDR3aa: CASSRAFNQPQHF

v_gene: TRBV6-1
abundance: -
CDR3aa: CASSGGEVGRGSSYNEQFF

v_gene: TRBV30
abundance: -
CDR3aa: CAWTKTGANYGYTF

v_gene: TRBV7-8
abundance: once
CDR3aa: CASSFRGAARFNEQFF

v_gene: TRBV6-5
abundance: -
CDR3aa: CASMGDLNQNIQYF

v_gene: TRBV9
abundance: -
CDR3aa: CASSESLAGGPSYNEQFF

v_gene: TRBV6-4
abundance: -
CDR3aa: CASSDDAGSTDTQYF

v_gene: TRBV28
abundance: -
CDR3aa: CASRPPGQGPEQYF

v_gene: TRBV12-5
abundance: once
CDR3aa: CASALASGGTDTQYF

v_gene: TRBV4-3
abundance: -
CDR3aa: CASSQETGAGQPQHF

v_gene: TRBV15
abundance: -
CDR3aa: CATSRGSQGRQNYEQYF

v_gene: TRBV18
abundance: -
CDR3aa: CASSAGQGGVNEQFF

v_gene: TRBV11-2
abundance: -
CDR3aa: CASSLHIGTSGDF

v_gene: TRBV28
abundance: -
CDR3aa: CASSTPGQNFQQYF

v_gene: TRBV7-9
abundance: -
CDR3aa: CASSSTGEECEAFF

v_gene: TRBV2
abundance: few
CDR3aa: CASSQPGQGEEKLFF

v_gene: TRBV10-3
abundance: -
CDR3aa: CAISEFSGAAVEETQYF

v_gene: TRBV12-5
abundance: -
CDR3aa: CASEAGGNQPQHF

v_gene: TRBV6-1
abundance: -
CDR3aa: CASSDRTEAFF

v_gene: TRBV27
abundance: -
CDR3aa: CASGIGSQGTEAFF

v_gene: TRBV6-5
abundance: -
CDR3aa: CASSYSRQGSYEQYF

v_gene: TRBV7-8
abundance: -
CDR3aa: CASSSGQAFYEQYF

v_gene: TRBV4-3
abundance: few
CDR3aa: CASSQESGGGGPNEKLFF

v_gene: TRBV7-9
abundance: few
CDR3aa: CASSQPRTAGETQYF

v_gene: TRBV28
abundance: few
CDR3aa: CASRLTGTGYNSPLHF

v_gene: TRBV7-9
abundance: -
CDR3aa: CASSLGDRTGGSGQETQYF

v_gene: TRBV6-5
abundance: -
CDR3aa: CASRLNTGGSGAFF

v_gene: TRBV5-6
abundance: -
CDR3aa: CASSFFAGSSYEQYF

v_gene: TRBV28
abundance: -
CDR3aa: CASITGAKNPEAFF

v_gene: TRBV6-1
abundance: once
CDR3aa: CASSLTPGQGNGYTF

v_gene: TRBV5-5
abundance: -
CDR3aa: CASSPQAGGFIGANVLTF

v_gene: TRBV28
abundance: few
CDR3aa: CASSSNSRGDTQYF

v_gene: TRBV7-2
abundance: -
CDR3aa: CASSFDRRINQPQHF